These 24 T cell receptor beta chains share one sample of origin, sequenced in a study of shared clonotypes between healthy human individuals (dated by TCRdb to the early 2020s). Library preparation employed the immunoSEQ multiplex PCR assay. TCRdb's version of the immuneACCESS table is confined to in-frame rearrangements and falls short of the full clone set. An unresolved V gene accounts for under half of the shortfall where checked; the remainder is of unknown origin. For this sample the table gives fewer than 1 million clones, of which about 96% were detected only once. Clones ranked in the top ten supply less than 0.3% of the sample. CD8 naive samples were obtained by positive selection for CCR7 among CD45RO-negative cells, yielding a CD45RA+CCR7+ population from which TemRA cells were excluded. Sequencing used naive CD8+ T cells sorted from blood. The cell subset or site label, as the study defines it: CD45RA+CCR7+. These receptors all come from a man younger than 40 in good health.

The chain recombines TRBV28 with TRBJ2-2, with D maybe TRBD1 (7 bases). Germline-derived CDR1 and CDR2 are MDHEN and SYDVKM. Trimming took off 3 bases at V and 2 bases at J, with 16 bases between the two ends. The CDR3 is 17 amino acids. CDR3 bases: TGTGCCAGCAGTTTCCCGGGGGACAGAACCAACACCGGGGAGCTGTTTTTT. Translation gives CASSFPGDRTNTGELFF.

The chain carries TRBV27 and TRBJ2-5; 9 bases are a match to TRBD1. V shed 6 bases, J shed 4 bases, and the junction held 9 bases outside the gene matches. Germline V gene lookup returns CDR1 MNHEY and CDR2 SMNVEV (reference sequence). The CDR3 contains 15 residues. CDR3 residues: CASSYRGRPGETQYF. Written as DNA, the CDR3 is TGTGCCAGCAGCTACAGGGGGCGACCAGGAGAGACCCAGTACTTC.

Comments on this clone: The germline gene is not matched at one end of the junction; a read error may be the cause. The sample contains more than one DNA sequence encoding this CDR3. This chain links TRBV29-1 with TRBJ2-7; D gene unclear. This CDR3 contains 12 residues. The germline gives CDR1 SQVTM, CDR2 ANQGSEA. The CDR3 DNA follows: TGCAGCGTCGAAGACGGAGCCTACGAGCAGTACTTC. Translation gives CSVEDGAYEQYF.

Here the CDR3 reads CASSPQSGTDTQYF. The CDR3 bases are TGTGCCAGCAGCCCCCAGAGCGGCACAGATACGCAGTATTTT. The chain recombines TRBV7-8 with TRBJ2-3, with D unresolved. Germline values: CDR1 SGHVS, CDR2 FQNEAQ. The CDR3 is 14 amino acids. Trimming left V 5 bases short and J 1 base short, with 10 bases between.

V gene TRBV5-4 combines with J gene TRBJ1-5; D unclear. Trimming shortened V by 2 bases and J by 7 bases, and 7 bases separated the two germline ends. This CDR3 is 12 amino acids long. CDR1 and CDR2 (germline): SGHNT, YYREEE (reference sequence). The CDR3 nucleotides are TGTGCCAGCAGCTTCGGCGGACAGCCCCAGCATTTT. Amino acids: CASSFGGQPQHF.

This CDR3 reads CASSVWGSADTEAFF. The CDR3 nucleotides read TGTGCCAGCAGCGTGTGGGGGTCGGCGGACACTGAAGCTTTCTTT. This sequence joins TRBV9 and TRBJ1-1, with D perhaps TRBD1 (5 bases). V was trimmed by 2 bases and J by 3 bases, leaving 14 bases between them. The length of the CDR3 is 15 residues. Looked up from germline, CDR1 is SGDLS and CDR2 is YYNGEE.

The chain is built from TRBV30 and TRBJ1-3, with 10 bases fitting TRBD1. The CDR3 loop spans 14 amino acids. V lost 7 bases and J lost 1; bases outside the gene matches: 4. Germline V gene sequence: CDR1 GTSNPN, CDR2 SVGIG (reference sequence). CDR3 sequence: CASGQGLSGNTIYF. The CDR3, as DNA: TGTGCCTCGGGACAGGGGCTATCTGGAAACACCATATATTTT.

The chain links TRBV11-2 to TRBJ2-7; possible D gene TRBD1, 5 bases. Germline CDR1 reads SGHAT; CDR2 reads FQNNGV. This CDR3 is 15 amino acids long. V lost 0 bases, J lost 5 bases, and 14 bases lay in between. The CDR3 DNA reads TGTGCCAGCAGCTTAGAGGTTGCTGGGGCCGACGAGCAGTACTTC. As protein: CASSLEVAGADEQYF. The full variable domain, its missing parts supplied by reference TRBV11-2 and TRBJ2-7, is EAGVAQSPRYKIIEKRQSVAFWCNPISGHATLYWYQQILGQGPKLLIQFQNNGVVDDSQLPKDRFSAERLKGVDSTLKIQPAKLEDSAVYLCASSLEVAGADEQYFGPGTRLTVT.

This clone came up once. This chain links TRBV6-6 with TRBJ2-7; D is unresolved. The V end was cut by 10 bases, the J end by 3 bases, with 7 bases between. Per germline, CDR1 MNHNY and CDR2 SVGAGI (reference sequence). The CDR3 runs to 10 residues. CDR3 DNA sequence: TGTGCCACCGGCGACTACGAGCAGTACTTC. Protein product: CATGDYEQYF.

The rearrangement joins TRBV29-1 to TRBJ2-7; TRBD2 matches 7 bases. The CDR3 runs 11 residues. CDR1 SQVTM and CDR2 ANQGSEA come from the germline V gene. The J segment lost 3 bases and the V segment lost 7 bases, leaving 3 bases of the junction unmatched. As DNA, the CDR3 is TGCAGCGGCCAGCGGGACTACGAGCAGTACTTC. Translation gives CSGQRDYEQYF.

The rearrangement joins TRBV27 to TRBJ2-7; 9 nucleotides match TRBD1. V dropped 9 bases and J dropped 2; count of bases not matched to a gene: 11. Germline CDR1 and CDR2: MNHEY and SMNVEV (reference sequence). This CDR3 has 15 amino acids. The CDR3 sequence: CASTGTGLLTYEQYF. The CDR3 nucleotides read TGTGCCAGTACCGGGACAGGGCTACTTACCTACGAGCAGTACTTC.

The chain combines TRBV4-3 with TRBJ2-1, with TRBD2 identical over 8 bases. The length of the CDR3 is 16 residues. J lost 10 bases, V lost 2 bases, and 13 bases had no gene match. Per germline, CDR1 LGHNA and CDR2 YSLEER. The CDR3 region is CASSQRSGRGSGEQFF. As DNA, the CDR3 is TGCGCCAGCAGCCAACGGAGCGGGAGAGGATCAGGAGAGCAGTTCTTC.

This sequence joins TRBV28 and TRBJ2-7; 11 bases map to TRBD1. Per germline, CDR1 MDHEN and CDR2 SYDVKM. With V trimmed by 6 bases and J by 2 bases, 12 bases remained unmatched. CDR3 length equals 17 residues. This CDR3 reads CASSRGQGAISTYEQYF. CDR3 in DNA: TGTGCCAGCAGCCGCGGACAGGGGGCTATTTCAACCTACGAGCAGTACTTC.

The V gene is TRBV1, the J gene TRBJ2-1; the table's D call of TRBD2 was not tested on the DNA. TRBV1 is classified as a pseudogene. The CDR3 covers 17 residues. For the CDR3, the DNA is TGCACCAGCAGCCAAGATCGCGGGACTAGCGGATACAATGAGCAGTTCTTC. Translating it yields CTSSQDRGTSGYNEQFF.

CDR3 region: CASSPRQGASYEQYF. In DNA, the CDR3 is TGTGCCAGCAGCCCACGACAGGGGGCTTCCTACGAGCAGTACTTC. The chain couples TRBV7-9 to TRBJ2-7; 10 bases match TRBD1. The CDR3 contains 15 residues. The germline V gene encodes CDR1 SEHNR and CDR2 FQNEAQ (reference sequence). The J segment lost 1 base and the V segment lost 5 bases, leaving 5 bases of the junction unmatched.

The genes are TRBV5-6 and TRBJ1-1; D remains ambiguous. The germline CDR1 and CDR2 sequences are SGHDT and YYEEEE. The ends were cut back, 0 bases at V and 7 bases at J, with 4 bases in the middle. This CDR3 spans 11 amino acids. DNA for the CDR3: TGTGCCAGCAGCTTGGGGGTTGAAGCTTTCTTT. As protein: CASSLGVEAFF.

The V gene is TRBV5-5, the J gene TRBJ1-1, with D hard to call. Germline CDR1 SGHKS, CDR2 YYEKEE (reference sequence). The V and J ends lost 2 bases and 1 base respectively, with 6 bases between them. CDR3 length: 13 amino acids. CDR3 nucleotides: TGTGCCAGCAGCTTAAGAGAGAACACTGAAGCTTTCTTT. This translates into CASSLRENTEAFF.

The rearrangement links TRBV19 to TRBJ1-3; D not certain. The V and J ends lost 7 bases and 0 bases respectively, with 10 bases between them. The germline gives CDR1 LNHDA, CDR2 SQIVND (reference sequence). The CDR3 consists of 14 residues. The CDR3: CASNLGLSGNTIYF. In DNA, the CDR3 is TGTGCCAGTAACCTTGGGCTCTCTGGAAACACCATATATTTT. The variable domain in full, with the rest retrieved from reference TRBV19 and TRBJ1-3, is DGGITQSPKYLFRKEGQNVTLSCEQNLNHDAMYWYRQDPGQGLRLIYYSQIVNDFQKGDIAEGYSVSREKKESFPLTVTSAQKNPTAFYLCASNLGLSGNTIYFGEGSWLTVV.

This clone has a single count. V usage is TRBV13 and J usage is TRBJ2-6; TRBD1 aligns across 8 bases. Germline assignment: CDR1 PRHDT and CDR2 FYEKMQ (reference sequence). The CDR3 is made up of 18 amino acids. J gave up 3 bases and V 5 bases, and 12 bases lay outside the gene matches. Written as DNA, the CDR3 is TGTGCCAGCAGCCCCTCTCCGGGACAGGACCTTGGGGCCAACGTCCTGACTTTC. Translation: CASSPSPGQDLGANVLTF.

The rearrangement uses TRBV30 and TRBJ2-1, with TRBD1 matching over 11 bases. Germline values: CDR1 GTSNPN, CDR2 SVGIG (reference sequence). This CDR3 spans 14 amino acids. The V and J ends lost 4 bases and 7 bases, in that order; junction bases with no gene match: 6. The CDR3 here is CAWTTGTGGNEQFF. In DNA, the CDR3 is TGTGCCTGGACGACCGGGACAGGGGGGAATGAGCAGTTCTTC.

The CDR3 nucleotides read TGTGCCAGCAGCTTACGGTTGAAAGGGACAGAAGCTTTCTTT. The encoded protein is CASSLRLKGTEAFF. The rearrangement uses TRBV7-2 and TRBJ1-1; D is possibly TRBD1 (6 bases). CDR3 size: 14 residues. Germline V gene sequence: CDR1 SGHTA, CDR2 FQGNSA. Trimming stripped 2 bases from V and 8 bases from J, with 15 bases between. Full variable domain (missing parts from reference TRBV7-2 and TRBJ1-1): GAGVSQSPSNKVTEKGKDVELRCDPISGHTALYWYRQSLGQGLEFLIYFQGNSAPDKSGLPSDRFSAERTGGSVSTLTIQRTQQEDSAVYLCASSLRLKGTEAFFGQGTRLTVV.

The gene calls are TRBV7-6 and TRBJ1-5; D call uncertain. CDR1 is SGHVS, CDR2 FNYEAQ, per germline. This CDR3 has 15 residues. V was cut by 6 bases and J by 2 bases, with 14 bases left in between. CDR3 loop: CASSRAPGGNQPQHF. Here the CDR3 DNA reads TGTGCCAGCAGTCGAGCGCCCGGGGGCAATCAGCCCCAGCATTTT.

This chain connects TRBV5-1 to TRBJ2-5; no clear D. CDR3 length: 13 residues. The V and J ends lost 5 bases and 7 bases respectively, with 15 bases between them. CDR1 SGHRS and CDR2 YFSETQ come from the germline V gene. The CDR3 here is CASRDTWVVTQYF. The CDR3 DNA sequence: TGCGCCAGCAGGGATACATGGGTTGTGACCCAGTACTTC.

This rearrangement joins TRBV7-8 to TRBJ2-5, with TRBD2 identical over 7 bases. This CDR3 comprises 16 residues. V lost 1 base and J lost 0; bases outside the gene matches: 5. Germline-derived CDR1 and CDR2 are SGHVS and FQNEAQ. CDR3 coding DNA: TGTGCCAGCAGCTTAGGGGTAGCGGGTTACCAAGAGACCCAGTACTTC. This translates into CASSLGVAGYQETQYF.